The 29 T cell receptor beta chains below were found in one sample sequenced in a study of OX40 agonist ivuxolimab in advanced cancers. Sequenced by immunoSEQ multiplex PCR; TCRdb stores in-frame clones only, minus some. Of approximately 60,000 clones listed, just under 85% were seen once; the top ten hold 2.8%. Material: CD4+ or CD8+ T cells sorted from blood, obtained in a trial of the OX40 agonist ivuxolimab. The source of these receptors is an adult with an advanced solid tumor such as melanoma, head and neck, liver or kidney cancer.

CDR3 sequence: CASSEQGSEKLFF. CDR3 nucleotide sequence: TGCGCCAGCAGTGAACAAGGGTCCGAAAAACTGTTTTTT. The chain joins TRBV10-2 to TRBJ1-4; no firm D call. Looked up from germline, CDR1 is WSHSY and CDR2 is SAAADI. The ends were cut back, 3 bases at V and 8 bases at J, with 10 bases in the middle. This CDR3 region has 13 residues.

Here the CDR3 reads CASSLTGGNEQFF. In DNA form, the CDR3 reads TGTGCCAGCAGCTTGACAGGGGGCAATGAGCAGTTCTTC. The V and J genes are TRBV5-4 and TRBJ2-1, with 8 bases identical to TRBD1. V lost 1 base and J lost 6; bases outside the gene matches: 0. Per germline, CDR1 SGHNT and CDR2 YYREEE (reference sequence). This CDR3 contains 13 residues.

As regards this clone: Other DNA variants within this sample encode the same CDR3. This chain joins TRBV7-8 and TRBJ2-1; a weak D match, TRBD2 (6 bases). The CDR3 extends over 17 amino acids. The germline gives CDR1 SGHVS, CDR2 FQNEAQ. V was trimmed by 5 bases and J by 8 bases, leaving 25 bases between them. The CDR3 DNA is TGTGCCAGCAGCCTAAGACAGATGACGGCGGGGTTTGATGAGCAGTTCTTC. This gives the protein CASSLRQMTAGFDEQFF.

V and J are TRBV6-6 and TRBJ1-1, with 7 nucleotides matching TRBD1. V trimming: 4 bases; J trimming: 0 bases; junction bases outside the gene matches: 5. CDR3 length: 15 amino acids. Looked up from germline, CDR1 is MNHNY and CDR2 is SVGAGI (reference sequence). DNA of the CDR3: TGTGCCAGCAGTTCCGTAGGGGGCTTGAACACTGAAGCTTTCTTT. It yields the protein CASSSVGGLNTEAFF.

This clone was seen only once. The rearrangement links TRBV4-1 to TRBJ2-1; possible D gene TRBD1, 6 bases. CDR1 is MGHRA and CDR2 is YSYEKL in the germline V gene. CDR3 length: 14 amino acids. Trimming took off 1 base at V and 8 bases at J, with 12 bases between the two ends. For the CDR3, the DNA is TGCGCCAGCAGCCAAGGGGGGCCTGGGGATGAGCAGTTCTTC. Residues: CASSQGGPGDEQFF.

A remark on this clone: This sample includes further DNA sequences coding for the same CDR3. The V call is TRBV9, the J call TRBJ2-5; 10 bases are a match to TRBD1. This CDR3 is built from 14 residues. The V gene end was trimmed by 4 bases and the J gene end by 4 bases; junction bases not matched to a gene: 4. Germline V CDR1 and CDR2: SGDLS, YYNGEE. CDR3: CASSWGDRGETQYF. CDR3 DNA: TGTGCCAGCAGCTGGGGGGACAGGGGAGAGACCCAGTACTTC.

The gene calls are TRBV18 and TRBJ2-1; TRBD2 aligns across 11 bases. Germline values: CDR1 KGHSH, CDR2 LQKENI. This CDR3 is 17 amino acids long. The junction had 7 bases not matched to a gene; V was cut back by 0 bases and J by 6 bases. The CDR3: CASSPPTSGIFGNEQFF. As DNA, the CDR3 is TGTGCCAGCTCACCACCGACTAGCGGGATTTTTGGCAATGAGCAGTTCTTC.

The CDR3 sequence is CASTIAGGRLSSYNEQFF. As DNA, the CDR3 is TGCGCCAGTACTATAGCGGGAGGGAGGCTGAGCTCCTACAATGAGCAGTTCTTC. The gene calls are TRBV5-1 and TRBJ2-1; the match to TRBD2 covers 11 bases. This CDR3 region has 18 residues. V shed 8 bases and J 0 bases; nucleotides not matched to a gene: 13. Germline V gene lookup returns CDR1 SGHRS and CDR2 YFSETQ.

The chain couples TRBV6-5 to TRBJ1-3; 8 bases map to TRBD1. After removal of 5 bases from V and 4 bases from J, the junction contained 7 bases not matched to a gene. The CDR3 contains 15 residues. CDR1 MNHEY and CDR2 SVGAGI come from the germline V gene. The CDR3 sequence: CASSIDRDRGNTIYF. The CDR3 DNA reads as TGTGCCAGCAGTATAGATCGGGACAGGGGAAACACCATATATTTT.

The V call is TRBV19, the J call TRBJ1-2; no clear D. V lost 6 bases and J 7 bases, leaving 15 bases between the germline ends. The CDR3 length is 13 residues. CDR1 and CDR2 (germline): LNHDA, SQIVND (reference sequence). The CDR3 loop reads CASSRDWGGGYTF. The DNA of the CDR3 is TGTGCCAGTAGCCGAGACTGGGGAGGTGGCTACACCTTC. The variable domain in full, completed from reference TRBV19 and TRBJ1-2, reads DGGITQSPKYLFRKEGQNVTLSCEQNLNHDAMYWYRQDPGQGLRLIYYSQIVNDFQKGDIAEGYSVSREKKESFPLTVTSAQKNPTAFYLCASSRDWGGGYTFGSGTRLTVV.

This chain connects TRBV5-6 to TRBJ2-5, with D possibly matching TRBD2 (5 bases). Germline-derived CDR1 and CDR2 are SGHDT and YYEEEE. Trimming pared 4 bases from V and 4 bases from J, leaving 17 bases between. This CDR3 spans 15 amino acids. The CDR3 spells CASSPPGRGRETQYF. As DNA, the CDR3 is TGTGCCAGCAGCCCCCCCGGTCGGGGTCGAGAGACCCAGTACTTC.

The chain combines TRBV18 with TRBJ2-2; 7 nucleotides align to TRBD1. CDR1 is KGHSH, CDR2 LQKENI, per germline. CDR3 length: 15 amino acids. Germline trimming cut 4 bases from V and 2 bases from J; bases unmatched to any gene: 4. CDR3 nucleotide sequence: TGTGCCAGCTCACGCGACAGGGACAACACCGGGGAGCTGTTTTTT. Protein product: CASSRDRDNTGELFF.

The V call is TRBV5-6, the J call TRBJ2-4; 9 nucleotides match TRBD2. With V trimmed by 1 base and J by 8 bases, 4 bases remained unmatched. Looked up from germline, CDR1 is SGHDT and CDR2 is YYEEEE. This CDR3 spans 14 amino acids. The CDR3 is CASSLISGRDIQYF. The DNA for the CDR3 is TGTGCCAGCAGCTTGATTAGCGGGAGAGACATTCAGTACTTC.

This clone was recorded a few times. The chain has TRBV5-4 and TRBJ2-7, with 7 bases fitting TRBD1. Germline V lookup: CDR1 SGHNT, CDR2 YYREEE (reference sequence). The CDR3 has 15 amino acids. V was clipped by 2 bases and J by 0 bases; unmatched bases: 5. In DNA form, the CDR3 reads TGTGCCAGCAGCTTACCGGGACAGCGCTCCTACGAGCAGTACTTC. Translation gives CASSLPGQRSYEQYF.

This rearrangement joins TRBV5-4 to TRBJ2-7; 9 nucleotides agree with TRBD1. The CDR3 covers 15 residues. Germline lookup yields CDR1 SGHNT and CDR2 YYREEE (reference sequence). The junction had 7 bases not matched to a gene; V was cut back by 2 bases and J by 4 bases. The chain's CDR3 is CASSFSGTGNYEQYF. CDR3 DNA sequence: TGTGCCAGCAGCTTCAGCGGGACAGGGAATTACGAGCAGTACTTC.

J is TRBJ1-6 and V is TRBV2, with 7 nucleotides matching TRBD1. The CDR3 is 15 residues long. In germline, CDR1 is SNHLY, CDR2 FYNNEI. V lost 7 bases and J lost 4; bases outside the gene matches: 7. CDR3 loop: CASTPQGDYNSPLHF. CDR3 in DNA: TGTGCCAGCACCCCCCAGGGGGATTATAATTCACCCCTCCACTTT.

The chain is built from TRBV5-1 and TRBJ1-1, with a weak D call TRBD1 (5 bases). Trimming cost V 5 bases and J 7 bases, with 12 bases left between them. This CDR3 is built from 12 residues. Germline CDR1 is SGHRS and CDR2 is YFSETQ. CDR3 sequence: CASSYQGFEAFF. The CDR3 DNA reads TGCGCCAGCAGTTACCAGGGATTTGAAGCTTTCTTT.

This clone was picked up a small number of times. The CDR3, as DNA: TGTGCCAGCAGCCGTGGGGGGACAGGTTACTCTGGGGCCAACGTCCTGACTTTC. Encoded protein: CASSRGGTGYSGANVLTF. The chain couples TRBV5-6 to TRBJ2-6, with 8 positions matching TRBD1. J lost 0 bases, V lost 4 bases, and 9 bases had no gene match. Per germline, CDR1 SGHDT and CDR2 YYEEEE. The CDR3 is 18 residues long.

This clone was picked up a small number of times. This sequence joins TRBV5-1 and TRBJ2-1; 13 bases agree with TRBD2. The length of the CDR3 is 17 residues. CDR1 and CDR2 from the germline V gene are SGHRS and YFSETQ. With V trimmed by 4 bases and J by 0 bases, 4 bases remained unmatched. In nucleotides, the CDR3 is TGCGCCAGCAGCGAATGGACTAGCGGGAGCTCCTACAATGAGCAGTTCTTC. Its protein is CASSEWTSGSSYNEQFF.

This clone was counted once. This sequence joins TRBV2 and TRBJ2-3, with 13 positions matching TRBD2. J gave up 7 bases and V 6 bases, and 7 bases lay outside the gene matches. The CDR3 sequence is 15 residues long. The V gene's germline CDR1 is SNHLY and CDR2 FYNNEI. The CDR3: CASRWGLAGLNTQYF. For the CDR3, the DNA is TGTGCCAGCAGGTGGGGACTAGCGGGACTGAATACGCAGTATTTT.

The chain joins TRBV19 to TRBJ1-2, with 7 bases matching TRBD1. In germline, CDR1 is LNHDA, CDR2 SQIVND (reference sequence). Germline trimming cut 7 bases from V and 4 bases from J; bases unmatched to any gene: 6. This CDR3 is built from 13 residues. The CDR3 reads CASTETGIYGYTF. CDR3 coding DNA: TGTGCCAGTACTGAGACAGGGATCTATGGCTACACCTTC.

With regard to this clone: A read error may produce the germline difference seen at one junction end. CDR3 sequence reads: CASSDRTGQDF. The DNA for the CDR3 is TGTGCCAGCAGCGACAGGACAGGGCAGGACTTC. V usage is TRBV11-3 and J usage is TRBJ2-5, with TRBD1 matching over 8 bases. CDR3 length: 11 amino acids. Germline values: CDR1 SGHNT, CDR2 YENEEA.

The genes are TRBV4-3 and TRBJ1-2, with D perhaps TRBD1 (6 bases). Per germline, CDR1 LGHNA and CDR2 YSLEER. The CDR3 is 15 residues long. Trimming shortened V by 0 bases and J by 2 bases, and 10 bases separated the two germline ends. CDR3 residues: CASSQEYRANYGYTF. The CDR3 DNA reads TGCGCCAGCAGCCAAGAATACAGGGCGAACTATGGCTACACCTTC.

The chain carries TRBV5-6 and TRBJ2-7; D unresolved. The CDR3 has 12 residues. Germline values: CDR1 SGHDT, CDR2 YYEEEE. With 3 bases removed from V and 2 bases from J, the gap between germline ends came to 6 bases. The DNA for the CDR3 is TGTGCCAGCAGCTATTTCACCTACGAGCAGTACTTC. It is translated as CASSYFTYEQYF.

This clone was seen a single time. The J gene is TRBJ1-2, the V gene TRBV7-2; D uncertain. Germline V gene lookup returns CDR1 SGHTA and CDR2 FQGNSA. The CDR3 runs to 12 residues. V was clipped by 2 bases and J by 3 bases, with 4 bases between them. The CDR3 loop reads CASSLWDYGYTF. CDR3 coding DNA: TGTGCCAGCAGCTTATGGGACTATGGCTACACCTTC.

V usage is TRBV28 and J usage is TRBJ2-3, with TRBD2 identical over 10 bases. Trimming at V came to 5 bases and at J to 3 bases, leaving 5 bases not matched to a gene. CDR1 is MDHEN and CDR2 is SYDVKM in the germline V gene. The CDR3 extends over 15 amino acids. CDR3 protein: CASSRLAGVTDTQYF. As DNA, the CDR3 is TGTGCCAGCAGTCGACTAGCGGGCGTGACAGATACGCAGTATTTT.

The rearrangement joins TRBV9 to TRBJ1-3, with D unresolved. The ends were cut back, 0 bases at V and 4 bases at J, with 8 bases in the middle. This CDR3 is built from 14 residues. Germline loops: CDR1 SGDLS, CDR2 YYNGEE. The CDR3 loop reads CASSVVPGGNTIYF. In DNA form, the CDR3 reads TGTGCCAGCAGCGTAGTCCCCGGGGGAAACACCATATATTTT. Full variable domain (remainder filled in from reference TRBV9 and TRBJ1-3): DSGVTQTPKHLITATGQRVTLRCSPRSGDLSVYWYQQSLDQGLQFLIQYYNGEERAKGNILERFSAQQFPDLHSELNLSSLELGDSALYFCASSVVPGGNTIYFGEGSWLTVV.

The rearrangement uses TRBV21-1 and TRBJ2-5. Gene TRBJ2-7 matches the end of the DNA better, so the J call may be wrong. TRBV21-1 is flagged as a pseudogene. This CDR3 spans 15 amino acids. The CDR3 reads CASSRRQNPTYEQYF. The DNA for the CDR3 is TGTGCCAGCAGCAGAAGGCAGAACCCAACCTACGAGCAGTACTTC.

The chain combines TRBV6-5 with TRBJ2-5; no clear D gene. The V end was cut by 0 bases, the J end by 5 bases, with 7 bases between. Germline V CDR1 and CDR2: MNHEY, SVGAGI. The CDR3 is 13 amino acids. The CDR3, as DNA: TGTGCCAGCAGTTACTCTGTTAAGGAGACCCAGTACTTC. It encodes CASSYSVKETQYF.